This T cell receptor beta chain was profiled in a study of blood T cell repertoires in COVID-19. Study as a whole: T cells, B-cell-depleted T cells, or PBMCs supplied cDNA or gDNA.

In the study's own analysis: Reference gene primers were amplified, and this amplification served to estimate nucleated cell counts. TCRdb's copy holds only in-frame clones and misses some; the assay was immunoSEQ multiplex PCR. The V and J calls and the clone size are those of that table, but D and trimming were determined from the DNA. The sample lists 95,000 to 150,000 clones; roughly 90% were seen once. This CDR3 has 16 amino acids. Per the germline V gene, CDR1 is ENHRY and CDR2 is SYGVKD. V was clipped by 4 bases and J by 6 bases; unmatched bases: 10. Sequences were obtained from peripheral blood. This TCR was recovered from a man aged 50-59 years with acute or convalescent COVID-19. This rearrangement joins TRBV10-3 to TRBJ2-1; 9 nucleotides agree with TRBD1. CDR3 coding DNA: TGTGCCATCAGTGGTACCGGGACAGGGAAGGTCAATGAGCAGTTCTTC. It codes for CAISGTGTGKVNEQFF.